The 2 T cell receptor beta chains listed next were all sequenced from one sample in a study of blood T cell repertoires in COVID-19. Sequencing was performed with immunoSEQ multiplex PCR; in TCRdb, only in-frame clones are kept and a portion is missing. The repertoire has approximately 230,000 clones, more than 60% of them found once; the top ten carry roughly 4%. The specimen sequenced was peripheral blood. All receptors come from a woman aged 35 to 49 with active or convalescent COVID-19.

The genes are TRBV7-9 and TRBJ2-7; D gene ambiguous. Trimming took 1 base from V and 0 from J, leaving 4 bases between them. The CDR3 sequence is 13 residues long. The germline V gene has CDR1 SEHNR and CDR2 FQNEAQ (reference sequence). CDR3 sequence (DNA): TGTGCCAGCAGCTTAGGTCACTCCTACGAGCAGTACGTC. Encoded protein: CASSLGHSYEQYV.

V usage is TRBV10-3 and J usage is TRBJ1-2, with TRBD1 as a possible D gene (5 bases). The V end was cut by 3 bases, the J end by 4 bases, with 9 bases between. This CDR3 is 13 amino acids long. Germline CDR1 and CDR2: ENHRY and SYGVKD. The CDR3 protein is CAISERGSYGYTF. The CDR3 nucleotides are TGTGCCATCAGTGAAAGGGGATCCTATGGCTACACCTTC.